The 28 T cell receptor beta chains reported below all come from one sample, sequenced in a study of early T cells in non-severe SARS-CoV-2 infection. One entry per CDR3 protein, called by TCRdb with MiXCR from the 5' RACE reads. The table lists approximately 97,000 distinct CDR3 sequences, 9.5% to 12% of them singletons, with less than 5.5% in the top ten. The sample in question was whole blood, obtained at baseline. These receptors all come from an adult who was a healthcare worker with PCR-confirmed SARS-CoV-2 infection or an uninfected control (not recorded which).

J is TRBJ2-5 and V is TRBV7-8; the match to TRBD2 covers 8 bases. Germline CDR1 is SGHVS and CDR2 is FQNEAQ. This CDR3 spans 16 amino acids. Germline trimming cut 4 bases from V and 2 bases from J; bases unmatched to any gene: 9. The CDR3 nucleotides are TGTGCCAGCAGCTCGACCCGATTAGCGGGACAAGAGACCCAGTACTTC. Protein product: CASSSTRLAGQETQYF. The full variable domain, rest sourced from reference TRBV7-8 and TRBJ2-5, is GAGVSQSPRYKVAKRGQDVALRCDPISGHVSLFWYQQALGQGPEFLTYFQNEAQLDKSGLPSDRFFAERPEGSVSTLKIQRTQQEDSAVYLCASSSTRLAGQETQYFGPGTRLLVL.

In its sample, this clonotype was seen a few times. The CDR3 nucleotides are TGTGCCAGCAGCCCTGCCCTGGGGACGCAGTATTTT. The encoded protein is CASSPALGTQYF. V usage is TRBV7-2 and J usage is TRBJ2-3, with no clear D. Trimming cost V 5 bases and J 9 bases, with 12 bases left between them. Germline V lookup: CDR1 SGHTA, CDR2 FQGNSA. The CDR3 sequence is 12 residues long.

This chain connects TRBV6-1 to TRBJ1-2, with D perhaps TRBD1 (5 bases). The CDR3 is 17 residues long. Trimming removed 8 bases at V and 6 bases at J, with 28 bases between. The germline CDR1 and CDR2 sequences are MNHNS and SASEGT. CDR3 sequence (DNA): TGTGCCAGCTCCCTAAAATCGCGCAGGGCCGGATTAGATGGCTACACCTTC. This gives the protein CASSLKSRRAGLDGYTF.

The chain combines TRBV29-1 with TRBJ2-7; 14 nucleotides agree with TRBD2. This CDR3 has 16 amino acids. Per germline, CDR1 SQVTM and CDR2 ANQGSEA. V was pared by 0 bases and J by 0 bases, with 1 base of the junction left unmatched. This chain's CDR3 is CSVEEGTSGSSYEQYF. The CDR3 bases are TGCAGCGTTGAAGAGGGGACTAGCGGGAGCTCCTACGAGCAGTACTTC.

This clonotype was detected once. One end of the junction does not line up with germline, which may come from a read error. This chain links TRBV14 with TRBJ2-3; D unclear. Germline V gene data show CDR1 as SGHDN and CDR2 as FVKESK. This CDR3 spans 14 amino acids. The CDR3, as DNA: TGTGCCGGCAGCCCTGGCCTTGCCACAGATACGCAGTATTTT. Amino acids: CAGSPGLATDTQYF.

There are a few counts of this clonotype. The chain employs TRBV27 and TRBJ2-1; TRBD1 might be the D (6 bases). CDR3 length: 11 amino acids. Trimming took 6 bases from V and 7 from J, leaving 7 bases between them. Germline CDR1 MNHEY, CDR2 SMNVEV (reference sequence). The CDR3 here is CASRQGNEQFF. In nucleotides, the CDR3 is TGTGCCAGCAGACAGGGTAATGAGCAGTTCTTC.

This clonotype was seen more than once but under ten times. J is TRBJ1-4 and V is TRBV12-3 or TRBV12-4, with TRBD1 matching over 7 bases. The CDR3 is 14 residues long. J was trimmed by 5 bases and V by 7 bases; bases with no gene match: 7. CDR3 nucleotides: TGTGCCAGCACCAAGACAGGGAGAAATGAAAAACTGTTTTTT. Translating gives CASTKTGRNEKLFF.

This clonotype has only a few counts. The chain employs TRBV25-1 and TRBJ2-1, with 8 nucleotides matching TRBD2. The CDR3 totals 16 residues. Germline trimming cut 6 bases from V and 5 bases from J; bases unmatched to any gene: 12. Germline-derived CDR1 and CDR2 are MGHDK and SYGVNS. CDR3 bases: TGTGCCAGCAGGAACCAAGGACTAGCCGGTAACAATGAGCAGTTCTTC. Its protein is CASRNQGLAGNNEQFF.

This clonotype appeared many times. The CDR3 sequence is CASSISGASDTQYF. DNA of the CDR3: TGTGCCAGCAGCATTAGCGGGGCCTCAGATACGCAGTATTTT. This rearrangement joins TRBV7-9 to TRBJ2-3, with TRBD2 identical over 8 bases. This CDR3 comprises 14 residues. J was trimmed by 4 bases and V by 5 bases; bases with no gene match: 5. Germline loops: CDR1 SEHNR, CDR2 FQNEAQ (reference sequence).

This clonotype has a count of ten or more. The rearrangement joins TRBV5-6 to TRBJ2-7; the D is unclear. Trimming left V 5 bases short and J 0 bases short, with 9 bases between. Looked up from germline, CDR1 is SGHDT and CDR2 is YYEEEE. This CDR3 spans 13 amino acids. DNA for the CDR3: TGTGCCAGCAGTCCTCGGAGCTCCTACGAGCAGTACTTC. It codes for CASSPRSSYEQYF. Drawing the rest from reference TRBV5-6 and TRBJ2-7, the complete variable domain is DAGVTQSPTHLIKTRGQQVTLRCSPKSGHDTVSWYQQALGQGPQFIFQYYEEEERQRGNFPDRFSGHQFPNYSSELNVNALLLGDSALYLCASSPRSSYEQYFGPGTRLTVT.

The rearrangement links TRBV29-1 to TRBJ1-1, with 9 bases matching TRBD1. The V gene end was trimmed by 2 bases and the J gene end by 4 bases; junction bases not matched to a gene: 11. The CDR3 runs to 16 residues. Germline V CDR1 and CDR2: SQVTM, ANQGSEA. In DNA form, the CDR3 reads TGCAGCGTTGAACCTCATGGACAGGGGTTAGGCACTGAAGCTTTCTTT. It specifies CSVEPHGQGLGTEAFF.

The chain has TRBV4-2 and TRBJ1-4; D uncertain. V was cut by 3 bases and J by 0 bases, with 8 bases left in between. Germline V CDR1 and CDR2: LGHNA, YNFKEQ. This CDR3 is 15 amino acids long. The CDR3 DNA sequence: TGTGCCAGCAGCCAGGAAGACACAACTAATGAAAAACTGTTTTTT. This translates into CASSQEDTTNEKLFF.

This clonotype has more than one count but fewer than ten. This chain links TRBV5-8 with TRBJ1-2; unclear D gene. Between the trimmed V and J ends, which lost 1 base and 3 bases, there was a span of 13 bases. CDR3 length equals 15 residues. In germline, CDR1 is SGHTS, CDR2 YDEGEE. CDR3 in amino acids: CASSLYGGSHYGYTF. The DNA for the CDR3 is TGTGCCAGCAGCTTGTATGGTGGCAGCCACTATGGCTACACCTTC.

This clonotype came up a few times. The rearrangement uses TRBV12-3 or TRBV12-4 and TRBJ2-7; TRBD1 might be the D (6 bases). There are 14 residues in the CDR3. V was shortened by 6 bases and J by 5 bases, with 17 bases between the two germline ends. In DNA form, the CDR3 reads TGTGCCAGCAGCCCAGACAGGAATTCCGACGAGCAGTACTTC. Protein sequence: CASSPDRNSDEQYF.

The V and J genes are TRBV7-2 and TRBJ2-7, with a weak D call TRBD1 (6 bases). Per the germline V gene, CDR1 is SGHTA and CDR2 is FQGNSA. This CDR3 is built from 12 residues. Trimming removed 5 bases at V and 4 bases at J, with 9 bases between. The CDR3, as DNA: TGTGCCAGCAGCGCCACAGGGTACGAGCAGTACTTC. It encodes CASSATGYEQYF.

This clonotype was observed a few times. V usage is TRBV7-9 and J usage is TRBJ1-4; D is uncertain. From germline, CDR1 is SEHNR and CDR2 FQNEAQ (reference sequence). This CDR3 comprises 15 residues. V lost 5 bases and J lost 4, with 14 bases in between. Here the CDR3 DNA reads TGTGCCAGCAGCCCCCGTGCGGGCGGTAATGAAAAACTGTTTTTT. Protein: CASSPRAGGNEKLFF.

This clonotype has just a few counts. J is TRBJ2-7 and V is TRBV6-1; perhaps TRBD1 as D (6 bases). Trimming pared 4 bases from V and 4 bases from J, leaving 11 bases between. The CDR3 runs to 13 residues. CDR1 and CDR2 (germline): MNHNS, SASEGT. The CDR3 loop reads CASSADRQYEQYF. DNA of the CDR3: TGTGCCAGCAGTGCGGACAGACAGTACGAGCAGTACTTC.

This clonotype was seen more than once but under ten times. The chain has TRBV30 and TRBJ1-1, with D tentatively TRBD1 (5 bases). Deletions cut 1 base from V and 0 bases from J, with 9 bases between. CDR3 size: 14 residues. CDR1 GTSNPN and CDR2 SVGIG come from the germline V gene (reference sequence). CDR3 sequence: CAWSEGPLNTEAFF. DNA of the CDR3: TGTGCCTGGAGTGAGGGACCGTTGAACACTGAAGCTTTCTTT.

The CDR3 sequence: CASSDSLIIYEQYF. CDR3 DNA: TGTGCCAGCAGTGACTCCCTAATCATCTACGAGCAGTACTTC. The V and J genes are TRBV6-1 and TRBJ2-7; the D is unclear. The V end was cut by 3 bases, the J end by 3 bases, with 12 bases between. The CDR3 consists of 14 residues. Germline CDR1 is MNHNS and CDR2 is SASEGT.

This rearrangement joins TRBV9 to TRBJ1-1, with D unresolved. This CDR3 contains 14 residues. The V end lost 0 bases, the J end lost 1 base, and 7 bases lay between the germline ends. Germline-derived CDR1 and CDR2 are SGDLS and YYNGEE. CDR3 in amino acids: CASSVGDTNTEAFF. The CDR3, as DNA: TGTGCCAGCAGCGTAGGAGACACGAACACTGAAGCTTTCTTT. Filled out from reference TRBV9 and TRBJ1-1, the complete variable domain reads DSGVTQTPKHLITATGQRVTLRCSPRSGDLSVYWYQQSLDQGLQFLIQYYNGEERAKGNILERFSAQQFPDLHSELNLSSLELGDSALYFCASSVGDTNTEAFFGQGTRLTVV.

This clonotype was picked up a small number of times. This chain links TRBV6-2 or TRBV6-3 with TRBJ2-3; no reliable D call. This CDR3 contains 15 residues. V was cut by 0 bases and J by 1 base, with 8 bases left in between. Germline CDR1 MNHEY, CDR2 SVGEGT. CDR3 loop: CASSYSSAGTDTQYF. CDR3 DNA sequence: TGTGCCAGCAGTTACTCGAGCGCGGGCACAGATACGCAGTATTTT.

There are many counts of this clonotype. The chain has TRBV6-1 and TRBJ2-1; TRBD2 aligns across 12 bases. Germline V gene sequence: CDR1 MNHNS, CDR2 SASEGT. Germline trimming cut 2 bases from V and 4 bases from J; bases unmatched to any gene: 0. The CDR3 is made up of 15 amino acids. In nucleotides, the CDR3 is TGTGCCAGCAGTGAACTAGCGGGAGGGTACAATGAGCAGTTCTTC. Protein: CASSELAGGYNEQFF.

The chain couples TRBV20-1 to TRBJ1-1; TRBD1 agrees at 10 bases. V lost 3 bases and J lost 5; bases outside the gene matches: 9. Germline V gene lookup returns CDR1 DFQATT and CDR2 SNEGSKA (reference sequence). The CDR3 has 15 amino acids. The CDR3 loop reads CSASGWGQGSTEAFF. CDR3 nucleotide sequence: TGCAGTGCTAGTGGCTGGGGACAGGGGAGTACTGAAGCTTTCTTT.

This clonotype came up a few times. The V call is TRBV5-6, the J call TRBJ2-5, with 8 bases aligning to TRBD2. This CDR3 spans 15 amino acids. V shed 0 bases, J shed 4 bases, and the junction held 5 bases outside the gene matches. Germline V gives CDR1 SGHDT, CDR2 YYEEEE. This CDR3 reads CASSLDGGRTETQYF. The CDR3 nucleotides are TGTGCCAGCAGCTTGGATGGCGGGAGGACAGAGACCCAGTACTTC.

This clonotype has just a few counts. The chain is built from TRBV14 and TRBJ2-7, with D hard to call. CDR1 SGHDN and CDR2 FVKESK come from the germline V gene. The CDR3 contains 18 residues. V shed 0 bases and J shed 6 bases, with 24 bases lying between them. CDR3 region: CASSQDRVVSLGSTEQYF. The CDR3 coding sequence is TGTGCCAGCAGCCAAGATAGGGTGGTATCTTTGGGATCTACCGAGCAGTACTTC.

The chain couples TRBV29-1 to TRBJ2-7; D ambiguous. The CDR3 runs 12 residues. The germline V and J ends were trimmed by 4 bases and 2 bases, with 9 bases remaining between them. CDR1 SQVTM and CDR2 ANQGSEA come from the germline V gene. CDR3 DNA sequence: TGCAGCGTTGCCTCATTGCCCTACGAGCAGTACTTC. Its protein product is CSVASLPYEQYF.

This chain connects TRBV9 to TRBJ1-1, with TRBD1 matching over 7 bases. CDR3 length: 14 amino acids. V dropped 3 bases and J dropped 5; count of bases not matched to a gene: 7. Germline-derived CDR1 and CDR2 are SGDLS and YYNGEE. The CDR3 region has the DNA TGTGCCAGCAGCGGACACAGGGGTGGTACTGAAGCTTTCTTT. Translation: CASSGHRGGTEAFF. The whole variable domain, filled in from reference TRBV9 and TRBJ1-1, reads DSGVTQTPKHLITATGQRVTLRCSPRSGDLSVYWYQQSLDQGLQFLIQYYNGEERAKGNILERFSAQQFPDLHSELNLSSLELGDSALYFCASSGHRGGTEAFFGQGTRLTVV.

This clonotype turned up a few times. This chain connects TRBV5-6 to TRBJ1-2; tentatively, D is TRBD1 (5 bases). Trimming took off 6 bases at V and 6 bases at J, with 18 bases between the two ends. The CDR3 spans 14 residues. Germline V gene lookup returns CDR1 SGHDT and CDR2 YYEEEE. The CDR3 here is CASNLVLSRDGYTF. The CDR3 DNA reads as TGTGCCAGCAACCTCGTTCTAAGCAGGGATGGCTACACCTTC. The entire variable domain, with the rest obtained from reference TRBV5-6 and TRBJ1-2, is as follows: DAGVTQSPTHLIKTRGQQVTLRCSPKSGHDTVSWYQQALGQGPQFIFQYYEEEERQRGNFPDRFSGHQFPNYSSELNVNALLLGDSALYLCASNLVLSRDGYTFGSGTRLTVV.